This TCR beta chain was captured by sequencing in a study of vaccination and CD4 T cells after COVID-19. Study-wide background: Each post-COVID sample was drawn after diagnosis, and the median interval was approximately 92 days (range 35 to 161).

Researchers used the Oncomine TCR Beta short-read assay to sequence DNA from cultured CD4+ T cells. TCRdb reprocessed the PCR reads via MiXCR and lists one record per CDR3 protein. The table has roughly 15,000 distinct CDR3 sequences, about 59% seen once; the top ten hold 7.4%. About this clonotype: No antigen is known for it.

V was cut by 1 base and J by 6 bases, with 6 bases left in between. Germline CDR1 and CDR2: MNHEY and SMNVEV (reference sequence). The CDR3 loop spans 13 amino acids. Described treatment: approximately nine-day PBMC culture with coronavirus spike peptide pools or control peptides (ViraFEST assay). This receptor was identified in a human donor who had recovered from COVID-19. Source material: CD4+ T cells from blood, cultured in vitro. V is TRBV27 and J is TRBJ2-2; the D is unclear. The CDR3 region has the DNA TGTGCCAGCAGTTTATTACGAGCCGGGGAGCTGTTTTTT. Translating gives CASSLLRAGELFF.